This record covers a single TCR beta chain. This clonotype was picked up many times. Its antigen is currently not known. Base quality data are lacking; no much larger clone is found one base away. This specimen comes from a study of regulatory T cells in long-lasting Graves disease (dated by TCRdb to 2020 to 2022). With regard to the full study: Newly diagnosed Graves' disease patients had taken antithyroid drugs for less than 3 months. This study used TCR sequencing and RNA sequencing of peripheral blood to compare persistent Graves' disease patients against newly diagnosed Graves' disease patients. The study was conducted in China and was registered as a clinical trial. A total of 35 or so samples underwent TCR sequencing: some 13 from persistent and about 20 from newly diagnosed Graves' disease patients.

Findings and caveats that apply to the study as a whole: Only peripheral blood was studied, because thyroid tissue, the primary lesion, was inaccessible. TRBV28, TRBJ1-2 and TRBJ2-5 were preferentially used in persistent disease, while TRBV20-1 and TRBJ2-1 were favored in newly diagnosed disease. Only the TCR beta chain was sequenced and analyzed. Persistent patients shared more public clonotypes among themselves (around 2,500) than newly diagnosed patients did (roughly 910). The authors noted that the small sample size was a limitation that may lower accuracy. Compared with newly diagnosed patients, patients with persistent Graves' disease had lower TCR Shannon entropy and fewer highly expanded clones, which suggests clonal expansion.

The time point label here, explained by the study, means: newly diagnosed GD, antithyroid drugs for less than 3 months. RNA was extracted from PBMCs in TRIzol for both TCR sequencing and RNA sequencing. Graves' disease was diagnosed according to American Thyroid Association guidelines. Recruitment of patients was carried out at an endocrinology department in Xi'an, China. Each patient gave about 10 milliliters of peripheral blood, collected in an EDTA anticoagulant tube. PBMCs were isolated by Ficoll Paque Plus density gradient separation without further T cell sorting. RNA quality was checked with an Agilent 2100 Bioanalyzer and agarose gel, and concentration with a NanoDrop 2000. Libraries came from multiplex PCR. The sequencer listed for this sample is Illumina HiSeq 4000. To build TCR beta libraries, CDR3 regions were amplified by Arm-PCR using iRepertoire HTBI primers. Before sequencing, the PCR products went through gel purification. Per the authors' processing: Gene usage analysis of CDR3 amino acid clonotypes used the approximately 62 TRBV and fewer than 15 TRBJ segments found across samples. COPE and FqMerger were used to merge the filtered high-quality paired reads into contigs. BLAST was used to align contigs to the IMGT TRBV, TRBD and TRBJ reference genes, and CDR3 was defined following IMGT. Any clonotype with a frequency above 0.1% was counted as a highly expanded clone. Shannon entropy served as the measure of repertoire diversity, while the Gini coefficient captured V-J evenness. A clonotype was considered public if more than one individual shared it. TCRdb reprocessing: public reads trimmed at Q25 with fastp, clones called with MiXCR, in-frame beta chains kept. Rows with one shared CDR3 protein collapse into an entry with the most common genes and DNA. TCRdb assigned the V and J calls; the authors' analysis was not used. The sample yields roughly 260,000 distinct CDR3 sequences; around a sixth were counted once. The top ten clonotypes cover 11% to 15% of the sample.

The CDR3 sequence holds 13 residues, the cysteine and phenylalanine included. Only CDR3 DNA is held: 39 bases, read in frame from base 1. CDR1 and CDR2 (ENHRY, SYGVKD) derive from the germline V gene. V loses 8 bases, J loses 1 base, and the germline ends lie 11 bases apart. This sample also appeared in a second study, on T cells in Graves' hyperthyroidism and ophthalmopathy. The second study reports: Graves' hyperthyroidism was defined as stable when no progression to ophthalmopathy occurred over 18 months of follow-up. Hyperthyroidism patients were newly diagnosed, had a disease duration of under 2 months, and were aged 18 to 65 years. Any patient with an uncontrolled infection, another autoimmune disease, pregnancy or lactation was excluded. Diagnoses were based on clinical symptoms, serum thyroxine and TRAb, thyroid ultrasound and orbital computed tomography. The first round of RT-PCR for the TCR CDR3 was performed with the HTBI primer set and the Qiagen OneStep RT-PCR kit. Most expanded thyroid clonotypes (frequency above 0.001) were also detected in blood, suggesting blood repertoires may reflect thyroid immune responses. Ophthalmopathy was separated from stable hyperthyroidism by a 13 V-J signature model, with 87.88% sensitivity and roughly 84% specificity obtained in cross-validation and 80%/75% obtained in testing. In validation, the model predicted progression to ophthalmopathy a median of around 6.5 months before onset, with around 70% sensitivity and roughly 73% specificity. TCR V-J signatures able to tell the groups apart were searched for in a discovery cohort of some 100 patients, of whom fewer than 45 had Graves' ophthalmopathy and around 58 had stable Graves' hyperthyroidism. Whether ophthalmopathy could be predicted prospectively was tested in an independent validation cohort made up of roughly 19 hyperthyroidism patients plus 17 patients who later progressed to ophthalmopathy. The 95 to 100 discovery patients were randomly divided into training and test sets at a 7:3 ratio. In addition, the study compared T-cell repertoires in thyroid tissue and in blood from 6 or 7 Graves' hyperthyroidism patients. Once sampling was done, hyperthyroidism patients were given methimazole at a starting dose of 30 mg daily, whereas ophthalmopathy patients were given high-dose intravenous methylprednisolone. Libraries were constructed in a second round of multiplex PCR, after which size selection and purification were performed. Paired-end sequencing of the libraries was performed with 100 bp reads on an Illumina HiSeq2000. SOAPnuke was used to process the raw data, throwing out any read that contained adapters or uncalled bases, had a mean Phred below 15, or lacked an exact constant-primer or identifier match. COPE v1.2.5 was used to merge high-quality paired reads, and clonotypes were defined as unique nucleotide sequences. MiTCR v1.1 was used to align clonotypes to the IMGT TRBV, TRBD and TRBJ reference segments. The analysis was restricted to V-J combinations with a frequency above 0.0001, which together covered 99.2% of the repertoires. A TCS score was defined as the ratio of F50 (clonal expansion) to E x V (chaos), with BLOSUM62-based TCRdist applied between CDR3 peptides within each V-J. Welch's t-statistics and random forest reduced around 520 V-J features to roughly 13, which were used in a naive Bayes classifier (R e1071). No statistical method was used to set the sample size in advance, and investigators knew the group allocation. The paper reports TCR Vbeta CDR3 sequencing of 130 to 150 peripheral blood samples: 43 ophthalmopathy, 75 to 80 hyperthyroidism and 17 progressor patients.

The sequence is built from TRBV10-3 and TRBJ1-1, with the identity of the D gene unclear. This sequence was found in a woman under 40 with Graves disease. Donor details come from another sample of the same person, matched by shared clones. The sequencing used peripheral blood mononuclear cells (PBMCs), collected at new diagnosis, from a patient treated with antithyroid drugs. The sequence in DNA is TGTGCCATCTCCGGGTCCTCGAACACTGAAGCTTTCTTT. Protein translation: CAISGSSNTEAFF.